The 29 T cell receptor beta chains below all came from one sample that was sequenced in a study of blood T cell repertoires in COVID-19 (TCRdb year 2020). The library was obtained by the immunoSEQ multiplex PCR assay. TCRdb provides this immuneACCESS table in a form limited to in-frame rearrangements. Some clones are lacking; in checked studies, under half of them reflect an unresolved V gene, and why the rest are absent is not known. The sample profile shows hundreds of thousands of clones; approximately 90% of them were found once. Around 4% of the sample is taken by the ten largest. Sequencing input: PBMCs or T cells enriched from blood (not recorded which). The receptors come from a young man who had recovered from COVID-19.

This CDR3 is CASSQRGGNSNQPQHF. The CDR3 DNA is TGCGCCAGCAGCCAAAGGGGAGGGAACAGCAATCAGCCCCAGCATTTT. The V and J genes are TRBV4-1 and TRBJ1-5; TRBD1 might be the D (5 bases). Per the germline V gene, CDR1 is MGHRA and CDR2 is YSYEKL. The CDR3 extends over 16 amino acids. V was trimmed by 2 bases and J by 1 base, leaving 12 bases between them.

This chain joins TRBV29-1 and TRBJ2-3, with TRBD2 identical over 7 bases. The CDR3 runs to 14 residues. Germline V gene sequence: CDR1 SQVTM, CDR2 ANQGSEA. Losses at the gene ends were 3 bases for V and 0 bases for J; bases not matched to a gene: 3. CDR3 amino acids: CSVDPAGSTDTQYF. In nucleotides, the CDR3 is TGCAGCGTTGACCCAGCGGGGAGCACAGATACGCAGTATTTT.

Here the CDR3 DNA reads TGTGCCAGCAGAGACAGGGGGATCACCGGGGAGCTGTTTTTT. Residues: CASRDRGITGELFF. The chain combines TRBV25-1 with TRBJ2-2, with 9 bases that match TRBD1. There are 14 residues in the CDR3. V shed 6 bases, J shed 4 bases, and the junction held 3 bases outside the gene matches. CDR1 is MGHDK, CDR2 SYGVNS, per germline.

This clone was found once. This chain uses TRBV27 with TRBJ1-1, with a tentative D call TRBD1 (5 bases). V lost 5 bases and J lost 5, with 15 bases in between. In germline, CDR1 is MNHEY, CDR2 SMNVEV (reference sequence). The CDR3 has 14 residues. The CDR3: CASSGRVVGTEAFF. CDR3 nucleotide sequence: TGTGCCAGCAGTGGCAGGGTGGTGGGGACTGAAGCTTTCTTT.

This clone appeared once. The chain couples TRBV5-1 to TRBJ1-1; 7 bases fit TRBD1. Germline V gives CDR1 SGHRS, CDR2 YFSETQ. Losses at the gene ends were 5 bases for V and 1 base for J; bases not matched to a gene: 2. There are 13 residues in the CDR3. The CDR3: CASRDRENTEAFF. The CDR3 nucleotides read TGCGCCAGCAGAGACAGGGAGAACACTGAAGCTTTCTTT.

A single count supports this clone. The gene calls are TRBV7-8 and TRBJ1-2, with TRBD1 identical over 9 bases. V lost 5 bases to trimming and J lost 6 bases; unmatched junction nucleotides: 4. Germline CDR1 and CDR2: SGHVS and FQNEAQ. The CDR3 consists of 13 residues. The CDR3 DNA follows: TGTGCCAGCAGCCGGGACAGGGTAGATGGCTACACCTTC. Residues: CASSRDRVDGYTF.

The V and J genes are TRBV18 and TRBJ1-3, with D possibly being TRBD1 (6 bases). The CDR3 extends over 16 amino acids. V was cut by 6 bases and J by 2 bases, with 17 bases left in between. Germline CDR1 and CDR2: KGHSH and LQKENI. Here the CDR3 DNA reads TGTGCCAGCTCGCCTCCGAGGGGGGGCACTGGAAACACCATATATTTT. Translated, it gives CASSPPRGGTGNTIYF.

V and J are TRBV19 and TRBJ2-3; TRBD1 might be the D (5 bases). Germline lookup yields CDR1 LNHDA and CDR2 SQIVND (reference sequence). Trimming took 7 bases from V and 0 from J, leaving 17 bases between them. CDR3 length: 16 amino acids. The CDR3 sequence is CASNEEATASTDTQYF. The CDR3 bases are TGTGCCAGTAATGAAGAAGCGACAGCGAGCACAGATACGCAGTATTTT. The whole variable domain, remainder taken from reference TRBV19 and TRBJ2-3, is DGGITQSPKYLFRKEGQNVTLSCEQNLNHDAMYWYRQDPGQGLRLIYYSQIVNDFQKGDIAEGYSVSREKKESFPLTVTSAQKNPTAFYLCASNEEATASTDTQYFGPGTRLTVL.

This clone appeared many times. The chain's CDR3 is CATSRDLRGINTEAFF. CDR3 coding DNA: TGTGCCACCAGCAGAGATTTGAGAGGCATTAACACTGAAGCTTTCTTT. This rearrangement joins TRBV15 to TRBJ1-1; D not certain. CDR1 and CDR2 (germline): LNHNV, YYDKDF (reference sequence). V lost 0 bases to trimming and J lost 2 bases, with 13 bases between them. There are 16 residues in the CDR3.

This chain uses TRBV28 with TRBJ2-7; 7 bases are shared with TRBD1. V lost 6 bases, J lost 9 bases, and 8 bases stayed unmatched. This CDR3 region has 12 residues. Germline CDR1 is MDHEN and CDR2 is SYDVKM. CDR3 bases: TGTGCCAGCAGACTTGACAGGGAAAGGCAGTACTTC. Amino acid sequence: CASRLDRERQYF.

This rearrangement joins TRBV4-1 to TRBJ2-5, with D possibly TRBD1 on 5 matching bases. Between the trimmed V and J ends, which lost 3 bases and 3 bases, there was a span of 11 bases. The germline V gene encodes CDR1 MGHRA and CDR2 YSYEKL. This CDR3 comprises 14 residues. The CDR3 here is CASSQRPREETQYF. Written as DNA, the CDR3 is TGCGCCAGCAGCCAGAGACCCAGGGAAGAGACCCAGTACTTC.

This chain connects TRBV4-1 to TRBJ2-3; D is unresolved. Trimming shortened V by 4 bases and J by 4 bases, and 9 bases separated the two germline ends. This CDR3 is 13 amino acids long. Germline CDR1 MGHRA, CDR2 YSYEKL. DNA of the CDR3: TGCGCCAGCAGCCTACTGGTACCAGATACGCAGTATTTT. This encodes CASSLLVPDTQYF.

The rearrangement links TRBV5-8 to TRBJ1-2, with D perhaps TRBD1 (5 bases). The CDR3 covers 14 residues. Germline V gene data show CDR1 as SGHTS and CDR2 as YDEGEE. The V end lost 5 bases, the J end lost 5 bases, and 16 bases lay between the germline ends. CDR3 amino acids: CASRSPSRAYGYTF. The CDR3 coding sequence is TGTGCCAGCAGGAGCCCATCCAGGGCTTATGGCTACACCTTC. Based on the CDR3 plus reference TRBV5-8 and TRBJ1-2, the full variable domain is EAGVTQSPTHLIKTRGQQATLRCSPISGHTSVYWYQQALGLGLQFLLWYDEGEERNRGNFPPRFSGRQFPNYSSELNVNALELEDSALYLCASRSPSRAYGYTFGSGTRLTVV.

This sequence joins TRBV29-1 and TRBJ1-1; no firm D call. The length of the CDR3 is 11 residues. Germline values: CDR1 SQVTM, CDR2 ANQGSEA. The germline V and J ends were trimmed by 5 bases and 8 bases, with 12 bases remaining between them. This CDR3 reads CSVSPGDEAFF. As DNA, the CDR3 is TGCAGCGTTTCCCCGGGTGACGAAGCTTTCTTT.

V is TRBV27 and J is TRBJ1-1; maybe TRBD1 (5 bases). CDR1 MNHEY and CDR2 SMNVEV come from the germline V gene (reference sequence). Trimming left V 6 bases short and J 2 bases short, with 16 bases between. This CDR3 is built from 15 residues. The CDR3 loop is CASRMIGAGNTEAFF. CDR3 bases: TGTGCCAGCAGAATGATAGGGGCCGGTAACACTGAAGCTTTCTTT.

This clone was recorded only once. The chain uses TRBV10-2 and TRBJ1-5; possibly TRBD1 for D (5 bases). Trimming shortened V by 10 bases and J by 4 bases, and 17 bases separated the two germline ends. This CDR3 comprises 14 residues. Per germline, CDR1 WSHSY and CDR2 SAAADI. CDR3 loop: CAILRGEGNQPQHF. Written as DNA, the CDR3 is TGCGCCATCCTCCGGGGGGAGGGGAATCAGCCCCAGCATTTT.

The chain carries TRBV6-5 and TRBJ1-1; D gene ambiguous. The CDR3 consists of 15 residues. V gave up 0 bases and J gave up 2 bases, with 10 bases separating them. CDR1 and CDR2 (germline): MNHEY, SVGAGI. In nucleotides, the CDR3 is TGTGCCAGCAGTTACTCGGAGGATAGAAACACTGAAGCTTTCTTT. Translated, it gives CASSYSEDRNTEAFF.

The chain has TRBV19 and TRBJ1-2; possible D gene TRBD1, 5 bases. Trimming removed 4 bases at V and 8 bases at J, with 17 bases between. The CDR3 is 14 amino acids. CDR1 and CDR2 (germline): LNHDA, SQIVND (reference sequence). The CDR3 coding sequence is TGTGCCAGTAGTACCTCCCGCGGGGCAGAGGGCTACACCTTC. It yields the protein CASSTSRGAEGYTF. Full variable domain (outside the CDR3, taken from reference TRBV19 and TRBJ1-2): DGGITQSPKYLFRKEGQNVTLSCEQNLNHDAMYWYRQDPGQGLRLIYYSQIVNDFQKGDIAEGYSVSREKKESFPLTVTSAQKNPTAFYLCASSTSRGAEGYTFGSGTRLTVV.

The chain combines TRBV27 with TRBJ1-6; TRBD1 matches at 9 bases. The CDR3 has 16 residues. The junction had 10 bases not matched to a gene; V was cut back by 1 base and J by 12 bases. Germline V gene lookup returns CDR1 MNHEY and CDR2 SMNVEV (reference sequence). The CDR3 region has the DNA TGTGCCAGCAGTTTATTGGGACAGGGACTCGATTTACCCCTCCACTTT. This gives the protein CASSLLGQGLDLPLHF.

V usage is TRBV4-1 and J usage is TRBJ2-3; no definite D call. The V and J ends lost 0 bases and 5 bases respectively, with 9 bases between them. There are 14 residues in the CDR3. Germline V lookup: CDR1 MGHRA, CDR2 YSYEKL. Here the CDR3 DNA reads TGCGCCAGCAGCCAAGATCCCGCCGGAGATACGCAGTATTTT. Its protein product is CASSQDPAGDTQYF.

This sequence joins TRBV7-8 and TRBJ1-2; 9 positions agree with TRBD1. Germline V gene data show CDR1 as SGHVS and CDR2 as FQNEAQ. The V gene end was trimmed by 4 bases and the J gene end by 0 bases; junction bases not matched to a gene: 6. CDR3 length equals 16 residues. This chain's CDR3 is CASSWGQGGPNYGYTF. The DNA for the CDR3 is TGTGCCAGCAGCTGGGGACAGGGAGGACCTAACTATGGCTACACCTTC.

As DNA, the CDR3 is TGTGCCAGCAGTGATGGGACAGGGGGGGCTTTCTTT. Translating gives CASSDGTGGAFF. V and J are TRBV6-4 and TRBJ1-1; the match to TRBD1 covers 11 bases. The J segment lost 11 bases and the V segment lost 3 bases, leaving 2 bases of the junction unmatched. The germline V gene encodes CDR1 MRHNA and CDR2 SNTAGT. This CDR3 has 12 residues.

The CDR3 DNA is TGTGCCAGCAGCCCGGGACACTCAATAAATGAAGCTTTCTTT. This sequence encodes CASSPGHSINEAFF. The chain couples TRBV21-1 to TRBJ1-1; the D call of TRBD1 is as the table states it, not checked on the DNA. TRBV21-1 is deemed a pseudogene. CDR3 length equals 14 residues.

This clone was seen a handful of times. This rearrangement joins TRBV2 to TRBJ1-1, with 10 bases that match TRBD1. The CDR3 covers 15 residues. Germline CDR1 is SNHLY and CDR2 is FYNNEI. Germline trimming cut 6 bases from V and 5 bases from J; bases unmatched to any gene: 9. For the CDR3, the DNA is TGTGCCAGCAGGGCCGGGACAGGGGATGTGACTGAAGCTTTCTTT. Amino acids: CASRAGTGDVTEAFF.

The chain employs TRBV5-1 and TRBJ2-5; TRBD2 matches at 12 bases. V dropped 5 bases and J dropped 2; count of bases not matched to a gene: 7. The CDR3 length is 16 residues. Germline assignment: CDR1 SGHRS and CDR2 YFSETQ. The CDR3 coding sequence is TGCGCCAGCAGTCAGACTAGCGGGGGCCGTCAAGAGACCCAGTACTTC. It codes for CASSQTSGGRQETQYF.

This clone has just a few counts. This sequence joins TRBV5-4 and TRBJ2-5, with D possibly TRBD2 on 6 matching bases. The CDR3 totals 15 residues. Germline assignment: CDR1 SGHNT and CDR2 YYREEE (reference sequence). Deletions cut 4 bases from V and 9 bases from J, with 22 bases between. This CDR3 is CASSREAGSGESQYF. The CDR3 nucleotides are TGTGCCAGCAGCCGCGAGGCGGGGAGCGGCGAGTCCCAGTACTTC.

The CDR3, as DNA: TGTGCCAGCAGTTTGGGACAGGGCACGGCGGGCTACACCTTC. This gives the protein CASSLGQGTAGYTF. The V and J genes are TRBV6-5 and TRBJ1-2, with 9 bases fitting TRBD1. Trimming removed 4 bases from V and 8 bases from J; junction bases left unmatched: 8. CDR3 length equals 14 residues. From germline, CDR1 is MNHEY and CDR2 SVGAGI.

The J gene is TRBJ1-6, the V gene TRBV30; TRBD1 agrees at 9 bases. With 1 base clipped from V and 9 bases from J, the junction kept 4 bases outside the gene matches. This CDR3 has 14 amino acids. The germline V gene has CDR1 GTSNPN and CDR2 SVGIG (reference sequence). This chain's CDR3 is CAWSATGGGSPLHF. The CDR3 coding sequence is TGTGCCTGGAGTGCTACAGGGGGCGGTTCACCCCTCCACTTT.

This chain joins TRBV20-1 and TRBJ1-1; 9 positions match TRBD1. Losses at the gene ends were 5 bases for V and 11 bases for J; bases not matched to a gene: 6. This CDR3 comprises 11 residues. Per germline, CDR1 DFQATT and CDR2 SNEGSKA (reference sequence). In DNA form, the CDR3 reads TGCAGTGCTGACAGGGGGGGAGGTGCTTTCTTT. Translating it yields CSADRGGGAFF.